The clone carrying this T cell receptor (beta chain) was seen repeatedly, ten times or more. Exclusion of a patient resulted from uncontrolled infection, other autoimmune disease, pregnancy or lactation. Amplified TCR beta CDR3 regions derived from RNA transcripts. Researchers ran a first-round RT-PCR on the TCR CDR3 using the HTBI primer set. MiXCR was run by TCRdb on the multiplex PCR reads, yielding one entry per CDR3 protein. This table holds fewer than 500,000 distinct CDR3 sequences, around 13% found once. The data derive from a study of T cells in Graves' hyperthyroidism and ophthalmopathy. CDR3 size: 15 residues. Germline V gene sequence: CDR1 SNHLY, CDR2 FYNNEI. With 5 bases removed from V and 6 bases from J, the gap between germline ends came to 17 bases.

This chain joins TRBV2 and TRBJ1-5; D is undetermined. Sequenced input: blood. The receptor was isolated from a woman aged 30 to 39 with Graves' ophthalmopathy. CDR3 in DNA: TGTGCCAGCAGTATACTTGGGCGAGAGGCTCAGCCCCAGCATTTT. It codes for CASSILGREAQPQHF.